The present TCR beta chain was sequenced within a study of shared clonotypes between healthy human individuals (TCRdb year 2020). The study in broad terms: The cohort included a few men and a couple of women between 18 and 49 years of age. For each donor, CD4 naive and CD4 memory were each given three plates, CD8 naive was given two plates, and CD8 memory was given one plate. Blood TCR repertoires of roughly five healthy adults were deeply sequenced to estimate repertoire size and the extent of clonotype sharing between individuals. Different laboratories and diverse techniques were used to prepare libraries and sequence TCR repertoires, to increase sequencing depth and limit assay-specific biases. Between about 0.85 and 9.5 billion PBMCs per donor were obtained by leukapheresis. Findings and caveats that apply to the study as a whole: Because the study included only a small number of donors, the genetic and exposure-history diversity represented was limited. Rarefaction of sorted-subset datasets indicated incomplete sequencing despite the large sequencing depth. Naive subsets generally had larger estimated clonotype richness than memory subsets did. Compared with non-shared clonotypes, clonotypes shared by all four sorted-subset donors had higher generation probabilities. Across a few donors, approximately 5% of naive CD4, roughly 3.3% of naive CD8, around 2.5% of memory CD4, and approximately 0.4% of memory CD8 clonotypes were shared. Pairwise subsampling led to the expectation that sequencing depth would affect the degree of clonotype sharing among donors. Sampling was restricted to blood, and TCR repertoires in tissue are likely to differ from TCR repertoires in blood.

CD8 naive samples consisted of CD45RO-negative cells that were positively selected for CCR7, yielding a CD45RA+CCR7+ population without TemRA cells. Donors were healthy HIV-negative adults with no recently reported acute infections or vaccinations. Every donor was a Caucasian adult residing in Nashville, Tennessee, USA. After blood collection by leukapheresis, PBMCs were isolated using Ficoll-Histopaque density gradient centrifugation and then cryopreserved in the vapor phase of liquid nitrogen. Analytical flow cytometry was used to check the purity and quantity of each magnetically sorted T cell population. From each sorted fraction, genomic DNA was isolated and quantified by UV absorbance on a Nanodrop 2000c. To note about this clone: Its antigen remains undetermined. Base-call qualities are not available, and no considerably larger clone is one nucleotide away.

Using the deep immunoSEQ assay, multiplex PCR amplified TCR CDR3 regions from genomic DNA. Genomic DNA extracted from each cell subset was distributed evenly over all wells of several immunoSEQ 96-well plates, and each plate served as one replicate. For sorted subsets, 150 to 250 ng genomic DNA, equal to 30,000 to 35,000 T cell genomes, was loaded into each replicate PCR. Purified libraries were quantified with a Qubit 3.0 fluorometer, sized on a Bioanalyzer 2100, and re-quantified with the KAPA Library Quantification kit. Every immunoSEQ 96-well plate was sequenced on a separate single-read 150-cycle Illumina NextSeq 550 flow cell. In the source study's methods: Because the immunoSEQ output included only junctional sequences and no quality scores, the filtering could not be the same as the filtering used for full-length reads. To assign V/J genes and CDR3, sequences were annotated against IMGT germline references using PyIR, a Python wrapper for IgBLAST v1.9. Reads were removed for weak V/J assignments (E-value above 1e-6), missing CDR3, stop codons, out-of-frame junctions, or ambiguous translated residues. V3J clonotypes were defined as sequences sharing the same inferred V gene, J gene, and CDR3 amino acid sequence. The percentage overlap between two repertoires was calculated by dividing the number of shared unique clonotypes by the size of the smaller repertoire. Repertoire richness was assessed with RTK rarefaction, the Chao1 estimator, and Recon v2.1 estimates of unobserved clonotypes. Generation probabilities were computed with OLGA for all TCRbeta clonotypes obtained by the gDNA method from four donors. TCRdb holds this immuneACCESS table with in-frame rearrangements only. Some clones are missing; in checked studies, unresolved V genes explain under half, and the rest has no known cause. D and trimming were read from the DNA, whereas the V and J calls and clone size are those reported in that table. The table for this sample lists about 2.1 million clones; just under 95% of them were counted only once. More than 1.5% of the sample comes from the top ten.

The CDR3 starts with the cysteine, ends with the phenylalanine, and has 15 residues. Only CDR3 DNA is held: 45 bases, read in frame from base 1. V is reduced by 4 bases and J by 7 bases, leaving a spacing of 18 bases between them. The germline V gene provides CDR1 SGHRS and CDR2 YFSETQ. The sample was naive CD8+ T cells from PBMCs. What the cell subset or site label conveys for this sample: CD45RA+CCR7+. This chain is built from TRBV5-1 and TRBJ2-1; TRBD1 is a possible D gene, resting on 6 matching bases. The origin of this receptor is a man aged 18 to 35 in good health. Some clones in this sample may be carry-over from other donors' samples. The sequenced DNA: TGCGCCAGCAGCCCGATCGGGATACAGGGTAATGAGCAGTTCTTC. Translated, it gives CASSPIGIQGNEQFF.